The clone carrying this T cell receptor (beta chain) was counted between two and nine times. Its target is not known. Trimming left V 3 bases short and J 5 bases short, with 10 bases between. Germline V lookup: CDR1 SEHNR, CDR2 FQNEAQ (reference sequence). This CDR3 contains 13 residues. This sample's treatment: roughly 10-day PBMC culture with coronavirus spike peptide pools or control peptides (ViraFEST assay). This specimen comes from a study of vaccination and CD4 T cells after COVID-19. Study summary: Each enrolled participant received a two-dose regimen of either BNT162b2 or mRNA-1273 vaccine. Study-level results: Going from approximately 21 to 38, median SARS-CoV-2-reactive clonotypes did not rise significantly. Convalescent patients gained a median approximately 86% of their reactive clones only post-vaccination.

Cultured CD4+ T-cell DNA underwent Oncomine TCR Beta short-read sequencing. TCRdb re-analysed the PCR reads in MiXCR, keeping a single row per CDR3 protein. The sample consists of fewer than 20,000 distinct CDR3 sequences, roughly four fifths of them appearing once. The sequence was obtained from a human donor who received a COVID-19 vaccine. The source material was CD4+ T cells from blood, cultured in vitro, sampled after SARS-CoV-2 vaccination. The chain joins TRBV7-9 to TRBJ1-2; D is perhaps TRBD1 (5 bases). CDR3 sequence: CASSLGQTYGYTF. CDR3 bases: TGTGCCAGCAGCTTGGGGCAGACTTATGGCTACACCTTC.